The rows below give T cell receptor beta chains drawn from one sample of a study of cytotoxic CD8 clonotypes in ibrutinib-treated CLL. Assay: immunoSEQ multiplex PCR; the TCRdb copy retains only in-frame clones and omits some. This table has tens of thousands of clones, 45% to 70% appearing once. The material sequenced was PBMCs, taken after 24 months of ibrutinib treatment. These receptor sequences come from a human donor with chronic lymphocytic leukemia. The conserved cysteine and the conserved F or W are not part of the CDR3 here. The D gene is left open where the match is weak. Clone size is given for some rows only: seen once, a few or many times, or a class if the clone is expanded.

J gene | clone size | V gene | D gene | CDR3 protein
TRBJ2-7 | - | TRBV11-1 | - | ASSARGSASSYEQY
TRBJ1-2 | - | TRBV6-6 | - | ASSYSLTGNYT
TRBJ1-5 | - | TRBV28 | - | ASRLTQAGQPQH
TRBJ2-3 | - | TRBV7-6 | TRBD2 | ASSRGGDTQY
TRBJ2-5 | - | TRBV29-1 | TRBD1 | SVARDRGFAETQY
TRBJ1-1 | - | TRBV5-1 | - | ASSKTPLNTEAF
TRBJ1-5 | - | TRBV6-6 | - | ASTPVENYSNQPQH
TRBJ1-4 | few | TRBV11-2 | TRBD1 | ASSRIQGAGLATNEKLF
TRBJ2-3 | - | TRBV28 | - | ASSDPAVRVSADTQY
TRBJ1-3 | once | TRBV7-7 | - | ASSLGGGNTIY
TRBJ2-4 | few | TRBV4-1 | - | ASSHPGPAKNIQY
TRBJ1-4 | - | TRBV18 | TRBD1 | ASRTGQNEKLF
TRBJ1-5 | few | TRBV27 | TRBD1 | ASSFGQGGQPQH
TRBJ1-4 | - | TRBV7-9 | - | ASSRTASEKLF
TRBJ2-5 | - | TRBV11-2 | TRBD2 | ASSLNGGRLAGQETQY
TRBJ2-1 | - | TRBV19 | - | ASKAGMGSEQF
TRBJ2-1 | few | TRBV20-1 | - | STGRQNEQF
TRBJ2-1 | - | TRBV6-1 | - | ASSERGAEQF
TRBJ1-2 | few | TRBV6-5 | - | ASRGVFGYT
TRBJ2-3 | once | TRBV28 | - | ASSFLPGTDTQY
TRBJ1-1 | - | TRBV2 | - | ASSFRRENTEAF
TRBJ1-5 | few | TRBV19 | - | ASTKWLGQPQH
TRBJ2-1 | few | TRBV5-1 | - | ASRDRPVNEQF
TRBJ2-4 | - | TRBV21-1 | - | ASSNRCVSRASAKNIQY
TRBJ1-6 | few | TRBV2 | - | ASSQPSYNSPLH
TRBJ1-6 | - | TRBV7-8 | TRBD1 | ASSLTGTVNSPLH
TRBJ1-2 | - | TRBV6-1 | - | ASNTPGAYGYT
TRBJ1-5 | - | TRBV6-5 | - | ASSATRDGNQPQH
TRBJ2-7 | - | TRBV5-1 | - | ASSLDGSREQY
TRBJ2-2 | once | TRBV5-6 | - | ASSFWRTGELF
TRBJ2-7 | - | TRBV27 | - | ASKSGAGQY
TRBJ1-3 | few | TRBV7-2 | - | ASSLASGGGNTIY
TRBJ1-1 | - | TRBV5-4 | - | ASSLGASGMNTEAF
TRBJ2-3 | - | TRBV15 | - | ATSRDLGRGPDTQY